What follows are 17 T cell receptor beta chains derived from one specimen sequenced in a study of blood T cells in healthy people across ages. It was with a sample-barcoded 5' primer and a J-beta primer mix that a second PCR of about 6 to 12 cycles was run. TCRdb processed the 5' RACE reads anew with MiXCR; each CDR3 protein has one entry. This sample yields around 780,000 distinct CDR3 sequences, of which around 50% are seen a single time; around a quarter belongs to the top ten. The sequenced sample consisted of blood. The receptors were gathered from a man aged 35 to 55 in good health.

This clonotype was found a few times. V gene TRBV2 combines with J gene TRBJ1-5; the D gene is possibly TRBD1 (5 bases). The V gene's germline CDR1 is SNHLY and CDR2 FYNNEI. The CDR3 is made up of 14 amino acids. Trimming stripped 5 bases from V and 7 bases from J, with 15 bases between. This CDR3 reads CASSLGGAYQPQHF. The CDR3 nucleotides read TGTGCCAGCAGTTTAGGAGGGGCGTACCAGCCCCAGCATTTT.

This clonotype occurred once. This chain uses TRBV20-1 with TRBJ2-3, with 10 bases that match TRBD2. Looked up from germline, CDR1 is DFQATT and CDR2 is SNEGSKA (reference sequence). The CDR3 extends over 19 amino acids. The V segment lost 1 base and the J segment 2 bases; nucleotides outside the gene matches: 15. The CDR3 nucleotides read TGCAGTGCTAGAGCAATAGCGGGAGGCCTGGCTCTCGACACAGATACGCAGTATTTT. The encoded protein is CSARAIAGGLALDTDTQYF.

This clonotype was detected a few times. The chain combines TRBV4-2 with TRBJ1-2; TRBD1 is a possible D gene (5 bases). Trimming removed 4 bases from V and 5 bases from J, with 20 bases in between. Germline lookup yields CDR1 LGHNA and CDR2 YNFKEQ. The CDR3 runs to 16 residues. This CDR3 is CASSRGTRLDIYGYTF. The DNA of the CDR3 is TGTGCCAGCAGCCGCGGGACTCGCCTCGACATATATGGCTACACCTTC.

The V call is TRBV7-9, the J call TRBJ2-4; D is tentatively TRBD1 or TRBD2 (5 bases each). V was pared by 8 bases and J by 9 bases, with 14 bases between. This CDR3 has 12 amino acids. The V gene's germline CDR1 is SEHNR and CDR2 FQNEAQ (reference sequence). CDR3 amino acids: CASFAGTGIQYF. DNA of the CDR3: TGTGCCAGCTTTGCAGGGACGGGCATTCAGTACTTC.

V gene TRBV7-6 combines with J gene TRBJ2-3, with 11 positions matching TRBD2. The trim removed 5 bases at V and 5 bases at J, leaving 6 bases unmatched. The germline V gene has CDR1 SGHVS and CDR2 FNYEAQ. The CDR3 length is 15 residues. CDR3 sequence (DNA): TGTGCCAGCAGCGTCTCCGGGACTAGCGGAGATACGCAGTATTTT. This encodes CASSVSGTSGDTQYF.

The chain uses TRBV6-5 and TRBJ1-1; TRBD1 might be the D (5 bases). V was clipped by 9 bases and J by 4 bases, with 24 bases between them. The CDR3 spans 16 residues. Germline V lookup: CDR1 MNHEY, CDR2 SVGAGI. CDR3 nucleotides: TGTGCCAGTAGTACCCATCGGGACGGCTTTGCCACTGAAGCTTTCTTT. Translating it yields CASSTHRDGFATEAFF.

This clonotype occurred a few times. The CDR3: CTDDRDGEQYF. In DNA form, the CDR3 reads TGCACCGATGACAGGGATGGTGAGCAGTACTTC. The V gene is TRBV29-1, the J gene TRBJ2-5; 7 nucleotides align to TRBD1. The CDR3 covers 11 residues. The germline V gene has CDR1 SQVTM and CDR2 ANQGSEA.

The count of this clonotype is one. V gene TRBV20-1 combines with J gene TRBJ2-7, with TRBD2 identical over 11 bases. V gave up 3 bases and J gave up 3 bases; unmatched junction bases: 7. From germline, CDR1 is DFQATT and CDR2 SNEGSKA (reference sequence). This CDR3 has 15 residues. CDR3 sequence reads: CSASPLTSGGYEQYF. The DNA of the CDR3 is TGCAGTGCTAGTCCCTTAACTAGCGGGGGCTACGAGCAGTACTTC.

CDR3 DNA sequence: TGCGCCAGCAGCTTGGCCATAGGAGGGGCTAACACTGAAGCTTTCTTT. Translated: CASSLAIGGANTEAFF. V gene TRBV5-1 combines with J gene TRBJ1-1; TRBD1 might be the D (5 bases). V lost 0 bases to trimming and J lost 2 bases, with 14 bases between them. This CDR3 comprises 16 residues. CDR1 is SGHRS, CDR2 YFSETQ, per germline.

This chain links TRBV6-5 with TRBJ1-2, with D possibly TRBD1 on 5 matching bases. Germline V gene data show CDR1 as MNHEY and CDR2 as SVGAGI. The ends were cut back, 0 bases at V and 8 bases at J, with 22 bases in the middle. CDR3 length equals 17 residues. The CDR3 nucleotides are TGTGCCAGCAGTTACTCGACGGTTCTTCAGGGCCTAGACGGCTACACCTTC. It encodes CASSYSTVLQGLDGYTF.

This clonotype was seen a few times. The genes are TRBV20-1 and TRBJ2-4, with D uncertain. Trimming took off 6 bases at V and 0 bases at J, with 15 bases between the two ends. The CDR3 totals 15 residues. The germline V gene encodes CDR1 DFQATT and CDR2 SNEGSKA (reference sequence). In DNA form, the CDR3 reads TGCAGTGCGGGTTCGACTGAACTAGCCAAAAACATTCAGTACTTC. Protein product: CSAGSTELAKNIQYF.

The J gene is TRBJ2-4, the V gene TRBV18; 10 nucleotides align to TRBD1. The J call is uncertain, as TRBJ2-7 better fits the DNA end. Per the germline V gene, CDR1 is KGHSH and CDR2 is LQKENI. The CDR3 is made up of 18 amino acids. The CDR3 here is CASSPLSGQGGVHYEQYF. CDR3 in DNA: TGTGCCAGCTCACCACTAAGTGGACAGGGGGGCGTACACTACGAGCAGTACTTC.

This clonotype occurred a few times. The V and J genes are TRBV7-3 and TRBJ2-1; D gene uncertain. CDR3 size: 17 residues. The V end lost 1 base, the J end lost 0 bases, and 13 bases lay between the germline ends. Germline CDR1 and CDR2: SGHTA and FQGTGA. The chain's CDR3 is CASSLSMGPSSYNEQFF. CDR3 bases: TGTGCCAGCAGCTTAAGTATGGGCCCGAGCTCCTACAATGAGCAGTTCTTC.

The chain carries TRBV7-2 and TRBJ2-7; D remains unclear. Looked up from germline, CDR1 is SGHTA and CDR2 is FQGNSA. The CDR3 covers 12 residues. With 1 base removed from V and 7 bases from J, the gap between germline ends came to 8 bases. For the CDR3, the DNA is TGTGCCAGCAGCTTAGTTCCCTGGGAGCAGTACTTC. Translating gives CASSLVPWEQYF.

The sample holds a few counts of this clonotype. In DNA, the CDR3 is TGCAGCGTTCGGACAGGGGATAGCACAGATACGCAGTATTTT. It translates to CSVRTGDSTDTQYF. The V gene is TRBV29-1, the J gene TRBJ2-3; TRBD1 agrees at 9 bases. The CDR3 sequence is 14 residues long. Germline assignment: CDR1 SQVTM and CDR2 ANQGSEA. J lost 0 bases, V lost 5 bases, and 3 bases had no gene match.

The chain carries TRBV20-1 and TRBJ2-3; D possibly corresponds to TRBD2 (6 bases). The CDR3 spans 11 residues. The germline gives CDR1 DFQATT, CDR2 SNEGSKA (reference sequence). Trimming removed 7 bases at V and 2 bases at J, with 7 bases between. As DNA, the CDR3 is TGCAGTGGGGGACTCACAGATACGCAGTATTTT. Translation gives CSGGLTDTQYF.

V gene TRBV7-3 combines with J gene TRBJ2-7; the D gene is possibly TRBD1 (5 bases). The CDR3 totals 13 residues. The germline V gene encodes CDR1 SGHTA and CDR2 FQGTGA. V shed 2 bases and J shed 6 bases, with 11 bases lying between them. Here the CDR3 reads CASSLHQGSEQYF. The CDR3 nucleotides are TGTGCCAGCAGCTTACACCAGGGTTCCGAGCAGTACTTC.